This T cell receptor (beta chain) came from a study of blood T cell repertoires in COVID-19 (TCRdb year 2020). For the study in its entirety: Samples covering the acute and convalescent phases of COVID-19 were provided by collaborators in the United States, Italy and Spain. The prospective study material was composed of cDNA or gDNA derived from T cells, B-cell-depleted T cells, or PBMCs. Subjects who had been exposed to COVID-19, were actively infected with it, or had recovered from it provided the deeply sampled blood TCRbeta repertoires that made up the dataset. The repertoires were released in a freely available public database intended as a resource for research on the immune response to SARS-CoV-2. Samples were obtained from the ongoing ImmuneRACE study (first 160 participants) and from 1,254 subjects provided by 6 global collaborators. A de-identified subject ID, COVID-19 status, age in years and sex were almost always included in the sample metadata. Where HLA class I and class II types were available, the types were taken from metadata supplied by the sample provider, not from assay-based typing.

TCRbeta CDR3 regions were amplified from genomic DNA by means of the immunoSEQ Assay, a bias-controlled multiplex PCR. As for how the authors treated the data: Within the assay, amplification of reference gene primers was used to estimate how many nucleated cells each sample contained. To quantify the absolute abundance of each unique TCRbeta CDR3 rearrangement, sequence reads were collapsed and filtered. For each sample, productive Simpson clonality was calculated as the square root of Simpson's diversity index over productive rearrangements. The source is immuneACCESS, and TCRdb retained only in-frame sequences with V and J called. Part of the clones is not carried over; for the studies checked, unresolved V genes explain less than half of this, and the remainder is unexplained. Clonal size and the V and J genes are those of that table, whereas D and trimming came from the DNA. The table for this sample lists some 220,000 clones; 80% of them were counted only once. The ten most abundant clones make up roughly 13% of the sample.

Collaborating institutions collected whole blood in K2EDTA tubes following their own protocols. For TCRbeta analysis, collaborators shipped samples in one of three forms: frozen whole blood, isolated PBMCs, or DNA extracted from either of those sample types. Details on this clone: The specificity of this receptor is unknown. The record has no base qualities; no much larger clone is one base away.

The CDR3 covers 14 residues, taking in both the cysteine and the phenylalanine. Only the CDR3 region is kept as DNA, spanning 42 bases read in frame from base 1. V and J are truncated by 8 bases and 8 bases respectively, leaving an intervening sequence of 18 bases. The germline V gene provides CDR1 MNHEY and CDR2 SVGAGI. Overall results and qualifications from the work: Clinical and demographic metadata were provided uncurated, with the amount varying by source and participant.

Sample: peripheral blood. The TCR originated in a human donor in a cohort sampled during active COVID-19. The rearranged segments are TRBV6-5 and TRBJ1-4, and perhaps TRBD1 as D gene, on 5 matching bases. The DNA sequence follows: TGTGCCAGCGGAAGACAGACCAATGGGGAAAAACTGTTTTTT. Its translation reads: CASGRQTNGEKLFF.